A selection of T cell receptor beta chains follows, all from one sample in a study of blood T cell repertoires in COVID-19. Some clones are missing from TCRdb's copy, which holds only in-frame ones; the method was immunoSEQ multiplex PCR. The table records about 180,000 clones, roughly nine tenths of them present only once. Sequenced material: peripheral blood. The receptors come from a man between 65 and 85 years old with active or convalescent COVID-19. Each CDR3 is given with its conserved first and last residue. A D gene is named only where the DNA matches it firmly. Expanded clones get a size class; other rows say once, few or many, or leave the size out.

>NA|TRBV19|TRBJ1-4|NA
CASSVIVGGGTTNEKLFF
TGTGCCAGTAGTGTCATCGTGGGGGGAGGTACAACTAATGAAAAACTGTTTTTT
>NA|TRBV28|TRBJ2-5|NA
CASSPGLWETQYF
TGTGCCAGCAGTCCGGGACTTTGGGAGACCCAGTACTTC
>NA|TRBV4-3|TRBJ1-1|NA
CASSHGQMNTEAFF
TGCGCCAGCAGCCACGGACAGATGAACACTGAAGCTTTCTTT
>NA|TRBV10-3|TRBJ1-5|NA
CAISEGRPSQNQPQHF
TGTGCCATCAGTGAGGGGCGGCCTAGCCAAAATCAGCCCCAGCATTTT
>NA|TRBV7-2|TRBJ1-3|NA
CASSRGLFGNTIYF
TGTGCCAGCAGCAGGGGACTCTTTGGAAACACCATATATTTT
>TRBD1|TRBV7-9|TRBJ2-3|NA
CASSRLTGARDTQYF
TGTGCCAGCAGCCGACTTACAGGGGCTCGGGATACGCAGTATTTT
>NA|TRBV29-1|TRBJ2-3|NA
CSVNVGWASTDTQYF
TGCAGCGTTAATGTCGGATGGGCAAGCACAGATACGCAGTATTTT
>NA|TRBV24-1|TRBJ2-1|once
CATSQQGGSEQFF
TGTGCCACCAGTCAGCAGGGGGGATCTGAGCAGTTCTTC
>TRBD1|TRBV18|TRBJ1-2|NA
CASSLGQGDYGYTF
TGTGCCAGCTCACTAGGACAGGGAGACTATGGCTACACCTTC
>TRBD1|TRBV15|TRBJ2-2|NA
CATRDRKNTGELFF
TGTGCCACCAGGGACAGGAAGAACACCGGGGAGCTGTTTTTT
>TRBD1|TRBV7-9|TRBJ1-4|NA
CASSAGQTNNEKLFF
TGTGCCAGCAGCGCGGGACAGACGAATAATGAAAAACTGTTTTTT
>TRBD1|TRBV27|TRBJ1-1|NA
CASSLGQMNTEAFF
TGTGCCAGCAGTTTGGGACAGATGAACACTGAAGCTTTCTTT
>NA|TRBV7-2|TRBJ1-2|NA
CASSLQSLRDLTLGGYTF
TGTGCCAGCAGCTTACAATCGTTACGGGACTTGACTTTAGGTGGCTACACCTTC
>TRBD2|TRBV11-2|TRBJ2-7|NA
CASSLDGRLGREDSEQYF
TGTGCCAGCAGCTTAGACGGGAGGCTGGGGCGGGAGGATAGCGAGCAGTACTTC
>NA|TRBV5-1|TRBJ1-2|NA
CASSPSQGIGTF
TGCGCCAGCAGCCCCTCCCAGGGGATCGGCACCTTC
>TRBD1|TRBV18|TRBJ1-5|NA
CASSPETGALNQPQHF
TGTGCCAGCTCACCAGAGACAGGGGCGCTCAATCAGCCCCAGCATTTT
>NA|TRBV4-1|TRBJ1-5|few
CASSQDGTSNQPQHF
TGCGCCAGCAGCCAAGACGGGACATCGAATCAGCCCCAGCATTTT
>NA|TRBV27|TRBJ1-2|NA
CASSPGSDYGYTF
TGTGCCAGCAGTCCAGGGTCTGACTATGGCTACACCTTC
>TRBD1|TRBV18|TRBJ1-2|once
CASSPGQVGYGYTF
TGTGCCAGCTCACCGGGACAGGTCGGATATGGCTACACCTTC
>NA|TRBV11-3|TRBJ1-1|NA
CASSLDQGSEAFF
TGTGCCAGCAGCTTAGACCAGGGGTCTGAAGCTTTCTTT
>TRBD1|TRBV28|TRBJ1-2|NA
CASRGGQLSNYGYTF
TGTGCCAGCAGGGGGGGACAGCTATCTAACTATGGCTACACCTTC
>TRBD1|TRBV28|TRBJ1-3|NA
CASWDSSGNTIYF
TGTGCCAGCTGGGACAGCTCTGGAAACACCATATATTTT
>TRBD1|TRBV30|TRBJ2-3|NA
CAWSVGQGKQYF
TGTGCCTGGAGTGTTGGACAGGGAAAGCAGTATTTT
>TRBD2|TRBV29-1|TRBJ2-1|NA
CSVAVAGPQQFF
TGCAGCGTTGCTGTAGCGGGACCCCAGCAGTTCTTC
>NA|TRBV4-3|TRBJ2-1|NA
CASSQEALYNEQFF
TGCGCCAGCAGCCAAGAAGCTCTGTACAATGAGCAGTTCTTC
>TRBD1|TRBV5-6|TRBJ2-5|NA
CASSSGTGIQETQYF
TGTGCCAGCAGCTCCGGGACAGGGATCCAAGAGACCCAGTACTTC
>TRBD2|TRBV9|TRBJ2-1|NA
CASSPTSGAYNEQFF
TGTGCCAGCAGCCCAACTAGCGGGGCGTACAATGAGCAGTTCTTC
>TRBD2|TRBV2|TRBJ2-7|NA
CASRPSGGRAYF
TGTGCCAGCCGTCCGTCGGGCGGGAGAGCGTACTTC
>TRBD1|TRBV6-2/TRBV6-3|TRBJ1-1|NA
CASSSLSRQGIEAFF
TGTGCCAGCAGTTCCCTCTCCCGACAGGGCATTGAAGCTTTCTTT
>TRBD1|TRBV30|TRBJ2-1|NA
CAWRGRTGGSYNEQFF
TGTGCCTGGAGAGGCCGGACAGGGGGTTCCTACAATGAGCAGTTCTTC
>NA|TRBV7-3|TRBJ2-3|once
CASSLGLRADTQYF
TGTGCCAGCAGCTTGGGACTGCGCGCAGATACGCAGTATTTT
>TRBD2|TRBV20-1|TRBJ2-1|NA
CSASQREGASNEQFF
TGCAGTGCTAGTCAGCGGGAGGGAGCAAGCAATGAGCAGTTCTTC
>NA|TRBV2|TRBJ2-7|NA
CASSDDRRGIYEQYF
TGTGCCAGCAGTGATGACCGACGGGGGATATACGAGCAGTACTTC
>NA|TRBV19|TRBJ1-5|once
CASSIVPFDSYDSNQPQHF
TGTGCCAGTAGTATAGTCCCATTCGACAGTTACGATAGCAATCAGCCCCAGCATTTT
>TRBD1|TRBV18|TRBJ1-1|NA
CASSQGGITEAFF
TGTGCCAGCTCTCAGGGGGGCATCACTGAAGCTTTCTTT
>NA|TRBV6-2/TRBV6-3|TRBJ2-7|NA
CASSYSGTRGAEQYF
TGTGCCAGCAGTTACTCGGGGACCAGGGGGGCCGAGCAGTACTTC
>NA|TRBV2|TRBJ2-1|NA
CASSPRNPDNEQFF
TGTGCCAGCAGTCCGAGGAACCCAGACAATGAGCAGTTCTTC
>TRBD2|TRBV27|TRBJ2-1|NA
CASSLSAGVNNEQFF
TGTGCCAGCAGTTTATCGGCGGGAGTGAACAATGAGCAGTTCTTC
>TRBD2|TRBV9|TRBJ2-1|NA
CASSAGEHDGLAGDDEQFF
TGTGCCAGCAGCGCAGGGGAGCACGACGGACTAGCGGGAGACGATGAGCAGTTCTTC
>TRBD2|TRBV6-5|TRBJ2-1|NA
CASSYWLAGANEQFF
TGTGCCAGCAGTTACTGGCTAGCGGGGGCCAATGAGCAGTTCTTC
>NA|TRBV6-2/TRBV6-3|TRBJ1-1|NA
CASSYFQGLGYTEAFF
TGTGCCAGCAGTTACTTTCAGGGATTGGGATACACTGAAGCTTTCTTT
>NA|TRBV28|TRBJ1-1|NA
CASSLYGSNTEAFF
TGTGCCAGCAGTTTATATGGCTCTAACACTGAAGCTTTCTTT
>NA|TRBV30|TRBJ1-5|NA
CAWSEGGQGQPQHF
TGTGCCTGGAGTGAGGGGGGGCAAGGGCAGCCCCAGCATTTT
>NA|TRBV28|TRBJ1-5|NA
CASVRGWGNQPQHF
TGTGCCAGCGTCAGGGGATGGGGCAATCAGCCCCAGCATTTT
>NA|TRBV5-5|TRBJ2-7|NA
CASSLALAAPSYEQYF
TGTGCCAGCAGCCTAGCCTTGGCGGCTCCCTCCTACGAGCAGTACTTC
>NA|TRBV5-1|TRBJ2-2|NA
CASSPQIGADTGELFF
TGCGCCAGCAGCCCCCAAATCGGAGCGGACACCGGGGAGCTGTTTTTT
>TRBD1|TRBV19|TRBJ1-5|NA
CASTNADRVSQPQHF
TGTGCCAGTACAAACGCGGACAGGGTGAGTCAGCCCCAGCATTTT
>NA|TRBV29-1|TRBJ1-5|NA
CSAGRGANQPQHF
TGCAGCGCGGGCCGGGGAGCCAATCAGCCCCAGCATTTT